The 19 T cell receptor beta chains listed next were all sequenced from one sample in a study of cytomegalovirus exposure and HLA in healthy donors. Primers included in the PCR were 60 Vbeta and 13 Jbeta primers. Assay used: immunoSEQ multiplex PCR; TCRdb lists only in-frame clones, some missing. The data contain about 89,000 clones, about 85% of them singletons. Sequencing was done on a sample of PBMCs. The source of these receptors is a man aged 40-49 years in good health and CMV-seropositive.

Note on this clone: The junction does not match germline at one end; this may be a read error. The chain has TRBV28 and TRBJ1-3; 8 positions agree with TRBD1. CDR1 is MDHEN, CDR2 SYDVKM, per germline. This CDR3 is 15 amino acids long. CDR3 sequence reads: CASSTSGGSGNTTYF. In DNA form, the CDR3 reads TGTGCCAGCAGTACTTCAGGGGGCTCTGGAAACACCACATATTTT. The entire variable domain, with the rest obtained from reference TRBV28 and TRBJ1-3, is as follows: DVKVTQSSRYLVKRTGEKVFLECVQDMDHENMFWYRQDPGLGLRLIYFSYDVKMKEKGDIPEGYSVSREKKERFSLILESASTNQTSMYLCASSTSGGSGNTTYFGEGSWLTVV.

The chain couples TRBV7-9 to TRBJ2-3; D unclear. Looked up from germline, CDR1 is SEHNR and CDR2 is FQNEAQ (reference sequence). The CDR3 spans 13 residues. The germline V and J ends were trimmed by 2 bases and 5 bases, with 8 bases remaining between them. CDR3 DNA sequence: TGTGCCAGCAGCTTATCGGTCCAAGATACGCAGTATTTT. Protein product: CASSLSVQDTQYF.

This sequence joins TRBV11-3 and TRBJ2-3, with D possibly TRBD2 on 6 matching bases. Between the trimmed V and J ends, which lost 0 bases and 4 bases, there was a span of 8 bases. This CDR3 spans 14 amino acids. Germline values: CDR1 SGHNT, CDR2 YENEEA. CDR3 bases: TGTGCCAGCAGCTTAGAGGGAGGCCCAGATACGCAGTATTTT. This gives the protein CASSLEGGPDTQYF.

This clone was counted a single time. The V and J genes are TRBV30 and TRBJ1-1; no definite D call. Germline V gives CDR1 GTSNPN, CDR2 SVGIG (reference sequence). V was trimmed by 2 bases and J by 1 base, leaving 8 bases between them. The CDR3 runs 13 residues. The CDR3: CAWSLHPNTEAFF. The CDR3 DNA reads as TGTGCCTGGAGTTTACATCCGAACACTGAAGCTTTCTTT.

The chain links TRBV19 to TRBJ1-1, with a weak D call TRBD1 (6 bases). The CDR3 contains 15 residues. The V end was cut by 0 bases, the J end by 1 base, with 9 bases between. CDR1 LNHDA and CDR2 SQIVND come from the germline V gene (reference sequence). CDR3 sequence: CASSIENRENTEAFF. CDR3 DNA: TGTGCCAGTAGTATAGAGAACAGGGAGAACACTGAAGCTTTCTTT.

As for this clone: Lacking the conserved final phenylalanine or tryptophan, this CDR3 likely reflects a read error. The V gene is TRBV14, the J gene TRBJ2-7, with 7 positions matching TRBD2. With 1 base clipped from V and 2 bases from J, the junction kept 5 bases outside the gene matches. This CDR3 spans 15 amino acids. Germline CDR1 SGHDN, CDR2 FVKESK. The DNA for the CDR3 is TGTGCCAGCAGCCAAGGAGGACTAGGCGCCTACGAGCAGTACCTC. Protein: CASSQGGLGAYEQYL.

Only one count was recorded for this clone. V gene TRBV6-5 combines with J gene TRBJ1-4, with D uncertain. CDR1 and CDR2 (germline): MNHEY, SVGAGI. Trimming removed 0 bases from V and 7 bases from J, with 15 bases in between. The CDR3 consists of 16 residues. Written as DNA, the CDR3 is TGTGCCAGCAGTTACTCCCGCTCCATCACGGGTGAAAAACTGTTTTTT. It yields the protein CASSYSRSITGEKLFF.

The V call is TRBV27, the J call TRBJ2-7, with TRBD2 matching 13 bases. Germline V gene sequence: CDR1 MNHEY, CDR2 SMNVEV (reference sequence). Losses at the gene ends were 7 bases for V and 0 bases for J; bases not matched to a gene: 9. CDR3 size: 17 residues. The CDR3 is CASTTMGLAGPSYEQYF. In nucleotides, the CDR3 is TGTGCCAGCACTACTATGGGACTAGCGGGGCCCTCCTACGAGCAGTACTTC.

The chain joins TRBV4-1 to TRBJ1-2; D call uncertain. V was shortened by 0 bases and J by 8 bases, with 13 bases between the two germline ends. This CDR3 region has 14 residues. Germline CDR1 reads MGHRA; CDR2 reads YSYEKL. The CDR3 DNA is TGCGCCAGCAGCCAAGAAGCGAGAGAGCGGGGCTACACCTTC. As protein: CASSQEARERGYTF.

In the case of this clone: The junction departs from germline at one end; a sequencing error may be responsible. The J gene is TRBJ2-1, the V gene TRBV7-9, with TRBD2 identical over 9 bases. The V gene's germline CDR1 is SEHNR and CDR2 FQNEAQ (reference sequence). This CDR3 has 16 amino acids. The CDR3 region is CSSSWEGLAVYNEQFF. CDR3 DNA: TGTTCCAGCAGCTGGGAGGGACTAGCCGTATACAATGAGCAGTTCTTC.

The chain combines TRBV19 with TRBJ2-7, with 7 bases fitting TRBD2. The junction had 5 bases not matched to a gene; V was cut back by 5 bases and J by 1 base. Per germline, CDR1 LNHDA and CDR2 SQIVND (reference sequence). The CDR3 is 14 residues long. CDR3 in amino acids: CASSQGTISYEQYF. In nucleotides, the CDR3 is TGTGCCAGTAGTCAAGGGACTATTTCCTACGAGCAGTACTTC. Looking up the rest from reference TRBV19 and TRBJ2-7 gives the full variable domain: DGGITQSPKYLFRKEGQNVTLSCEQNLNHDAMYWYRQDPGQGLRLIYYSQIVNDFQKGDIAEGYSVSREKKESFPLTVTSAQKNPTAFYLCASSQGTISYEQYFGPGTRLTVT.

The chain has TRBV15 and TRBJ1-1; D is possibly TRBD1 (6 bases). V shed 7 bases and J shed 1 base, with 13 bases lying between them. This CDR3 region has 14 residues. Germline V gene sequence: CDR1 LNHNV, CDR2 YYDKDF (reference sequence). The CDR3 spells CATNPGGRNTEAFF. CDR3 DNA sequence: TGTGCCACCAACCCCGGGGGGCGGAACACTGAAGCTTTCTTT.

CDR3 amino acids: CASGLPGAAAYEQYF. The CDR3 bases are TGTGCTAGTGGTTTGCCTGGGGCGGCGGCCTACGAGCAGTACTTC. This chain connects TRBV12-5 to TRBJ2-7, with a tentative D call TRBD1 (5 bases). This CDR3 spans 15 amino acids. The germline gives CDR1 LGHNT, CDR2 FRNRAP. Trimming left V 2 bases short and J 2 bases short, with 13 bases between.

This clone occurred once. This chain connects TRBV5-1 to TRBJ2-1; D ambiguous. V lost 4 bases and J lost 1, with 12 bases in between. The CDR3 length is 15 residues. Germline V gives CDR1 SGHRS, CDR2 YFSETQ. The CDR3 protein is CASSAGGLSYNEQFF. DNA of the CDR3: TGCGCCAGCAGCGCCGGTGGGCTTTCCTACAATGAGCAGTTCTTC.

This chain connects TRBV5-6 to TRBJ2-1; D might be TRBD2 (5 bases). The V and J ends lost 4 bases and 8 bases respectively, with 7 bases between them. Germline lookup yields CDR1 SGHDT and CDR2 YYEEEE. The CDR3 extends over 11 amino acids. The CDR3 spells CASSLADEQFF. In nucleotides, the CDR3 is TGTGCCAGCAGCCTAGCAGATGAGCAGTTCTTC.

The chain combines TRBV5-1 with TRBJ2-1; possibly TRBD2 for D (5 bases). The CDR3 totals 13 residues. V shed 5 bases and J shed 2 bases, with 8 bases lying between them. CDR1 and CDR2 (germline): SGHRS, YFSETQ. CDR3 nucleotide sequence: TGCGCCAGCAGAGAGGGTCCCTACAATGAGCAGTTCTTC. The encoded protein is CASREGPYNEQFF.

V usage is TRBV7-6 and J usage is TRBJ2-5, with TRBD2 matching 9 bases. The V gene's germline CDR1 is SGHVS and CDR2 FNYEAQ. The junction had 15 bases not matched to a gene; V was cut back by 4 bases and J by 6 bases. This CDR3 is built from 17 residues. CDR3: CASSSRPGGGAVKTQYF. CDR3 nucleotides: TGTGCCAGCAGCTCCCGCCCTGGCGGGGGGGCGGTAAAGACCCAGTACTTC.

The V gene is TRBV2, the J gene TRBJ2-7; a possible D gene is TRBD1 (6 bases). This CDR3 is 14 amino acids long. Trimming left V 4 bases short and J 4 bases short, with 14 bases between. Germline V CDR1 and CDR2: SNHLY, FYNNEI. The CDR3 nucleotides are TGTGCCAGCAGTGCCGGGACATTGGGATACGAGCAGTACTTC. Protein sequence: CASSAGTLGYEQYF.

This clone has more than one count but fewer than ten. The CDR3 DNA follows: TGTGCCAGCAGCTTAGCGGTGGGGAGCTCTGGAAACACCATATATTTT. This codes for CASSLAVGSSGNTIYF. The rearrangement links TRBV7-8 to TRBJ1-3; D unclear. CDR1 is SGHVS, CDR2 FQNEAQ, per germline. The CDR3 sequence is 16 residues long. Trimming cost V 0 bases and J 0 bases, with 9 bases left between them.